The 18 T cell receptor beta chains presented below share a single source sample, sequenced in a study of cytomegalovirus exposure and HLA in healthy donors (dated by TCRdb to 2017 to 2019). The receptor library was made with the immunoSEQ multiplex PCR assay. The clones in this table, taken by TCRdb from immuneACCESS, are in-frame only. Not every clone is retained; where verified, under half of the shortfall comes from an unresolved V gene, and the cause of the rest is unknown. In all, the sample holds more than 85,000 clones, and roughly 92% of those were seen once. Of the sample, about 1% is held by the ten largest clones. Sequencing input: PBMCs. The receptor source for this set is a woman under 40 in good health and CMV-seropositive.

This clone was counted many times. The chain combines TRBV10-2 with TRBJ2-7, with D perhaps matching TRBD1 (6 bases). Looked up from germline, CDR1 is WSHSY and CDR2 is SAAADI. Trimming shortened V by 3 bases and J by 5 bases, and 14 bases separated the two germline ends. The CDR3 extends over 14 amino acids. This chain's CDR3 is CASSEAGVSHEQYF. The CDR3 DNA sequence: TGCGCCAGCAGTGAAGCAGGGGTATCCCACGAGCAGTACTTC.

The V gene is TRBV5-5, the J gene TRBJ1-5; D perhaps matches TRBD1 (6 bases). Trimming took off 4 bases at V and 4 bases at J, with 18 bases between the two ends. CDR3 length equals 16 residues. CDR1 and CDR2 (germline): SGHKS, YYEKEE (reference sequence). CDR3 residues: CASSGGQGLGNQPQHF. The CDR3, as DNA: TGTGCCAGCAGCGGGGGACAAGGTTTGGGGAATCAGCCCCAGCATTTT.

For the CDR3, the DNA is TGTGCCAGCAGCACCGGACTAGCTGATACCTACGAGCAGTACTTC. This gives the protein CASSTGLADTYEQYF. V gene TRBV5-4 combines with J gene TRBJ2-7; 8 bases line up with TRBD2. Germline V CDR1 and CDR2: SGHNT, YYREEE (reference sequence). The CDR3 totals 15 residues. Trimming at V came to 4 bases and at J to 2 bases, leaving 8 bases not matched to a gene.

J is TRBJ2-7 and V is TRBV5-1, with 9 positions matching TRBD2. The V gene's germline CDR1 is SGHRS and CDR2 YFSETQ. This CDR3 is 14 amino acids long. Losses at the gene ends were 6 bases for V and 1 base for J; bases not matched to a gene: 5. The CDR3 region has the DNA TGCGCCAGCACACTAGCGGGCGGTTCCTACGAGCAGTACTTC. Translating it yields CASTLAGGSYEQYF.

V and J are TRBV19 and TRBJ1-2, with D hard to call. The V and J ends lost 6 bases and 1 base respectively, with 12 bases between them. CDR1 and CDR2 (germline): LNHDA, SQIVND (reference sequence). This CDR3 has 14 amino acids. CDR3 region: CASRKEELNYGYTF. Written as DNA, the CDR3 is TGTGCCAGTAGAAAAGAGGAACTTAACTATGGCTACACCTTC.

This chain joins TRBV28 and TRBJ2-1, with 12 bases matching TRBD2. Germline assignment: CDR1 MDHEN and CDR2 SYDVKM. The CDR3 consists of 21 residues. The ends lost 6 bases at V and 0 bases at J; junction bases unmatched: 18. The CDR3 loop reads CASSRARLTSGSANSYNEQFF. The CDR3 DNA reads as TGTGCCAGCAGCCGAGCCCGCCTGACTAGCGGGAGTGCCAACTCCTACAATGAGCAGTTCTTC.

The chain employs TRBV28 and TRBJ1-5; perhaps TRBD1 as D (6 bases). The CDR3 is made up of 16 amino acids. Germline loops: CDR1 MDHEN, CDR2 SYDVKM. The V end was cut by 5 bases, the J end by 7 bases, with 21 bases between. The CDR3 loop reads CASSIYQGSGEQPQHF. In DNA form, the CDR3 reads TGTGCCAGCAGTATATATCAGGGGTCAGGTGAACAGCCCCAGCATTTT.

V is TRBV28 and J is TRBJ1-2; the D gene is possibly TRBD1 (5 bases). Deletions cut 5 bases from V and 5 bases from J, with 18 bases between. This CDR3 has 15 residues. Per germline, CDR1 MDHEN and CDR2 SYDVKM. The CDR3 region is CASSPAGGFGYGYTF. DNA of the CDR3: TGTGCCAGCAGTCCCGCCGGGGGGTTTGGGTATGGCTACACCTTC.

CDR3 in amino acids: CASSPITGQNEKLFF. The CDR3 nucleotides read TGTGCCAGCAGCCCAATTACAGGGCAGAATGAAAAACTGTTTTTT. The gene calls are TRBV7-6 and TRBJ1-4; the D gene is possibly TRBD1 (6 bases). The CDR3 is 15 residues long. CDR1 and CDR2 (germline): SGHVS, FNYEAQ. V was trimmed by 5 bases and J by 5 bases, leaving 15 bases between them. The complete variable domain, with remaining parts taken from reference TRBV7-6 and TRBJ1-4, reads GAGVSQSPRYKVTKRGQDVALRCDPISGHVSLYWYRQALGQGPEFLTYFNYEAQQDKSGLPNDRFSAERPEGSISTLTIQRTEQRDSAMYRCASSPITGQNEKLFFGSGTQLSVL.

The chain has TRBV28 and TRBJ1-3; no clear D. Germline V gene lookup returns CDR1 MDHEN and CDR2 SYDVKM. The CDR3 consists of 14 residues. Trimming took off 7 bases at V and 0 bases at J, with 10 bases between the two ends. CDR3 region: CASNEGYSGNTIYF. The CDR3 DNA follows: TGTGCCAGCAATGAGGGCTACTCTGGAAACACCATATATTTT.

The chain joins TRBV6-5 to TRBJ2-1; tentatively, D is TRBD1 (6 bases). Trimming removed 11 bases from V and 2 bases from J, with 16 bases in between. The germline V gene encodes CDR1 MNHEY and CDR2 SVGAGI. The CDR3 is 14 amino acids. The CDR3 loop reads CACSQGRTYNEQFF. CDR3 bases: TGTGCCTGTTCACAGGGCCGCACCTACAATGAGCAGTTCTTC.

This clone was counted once. This chain links TRBV10-3 with TRBJ1-2, with TRBD1 matching 11 bases. J was trimmed by 3 bases and V by 6 bases; bases with no gene match: 9. Germline CDR1 reads ENHRY; CDR2 reads SYGVKD. The CDR3 extends over 16 amino acids. CDR3 in amino acids: CAIRLPGQGADYGYTF. CDR3 nucleotide sequence: TGTGCCATCAGACTGCCTGGACAGGGGGCCGACTATGGCTACACCTTC.

The V gene is TRBV9, the J gene TRBJ1-5; the D gene is possibly TRBD1 (5 bases). In germline, CDR1 is SGDLS, CDR2 YYNGEE. The germline V and J ends were trimmed by 4 bases and 3 bases, with 8 bases remaining between them. This CDR3 is 13 amino acids long. The CDR3 coding sequence is TGTGCCAGCAGCAAAGGGGTCAATCAGCCCCAGCATTTT. Translation: CASSKGVNQPQHF.

V usage is TRBV4-3 and J usage is TRBJ2-7; D call uncertain. CDR3 size: 15 residues. In germline, CDR1 is LGHNA, CDR2 YSLEER. Trimming left V 4 bases short and J 1 base short, with 14 bases between. CDR3 amino acids: CASSRDGQASYEQYF. The CDR3 region has the DNA TGCGCCAGCAGCCGAGATGGGCAGGCGTCCTACGAGCAGTACTTC.

The rearrangement links TRBV6-5 to TRBJ1-4; D is possibly TRBD1 (6 bases). This CDR3 spans 14 amino acids. CDR1 and CDR2 from the germline V gene are MNHEY and SVGAGI. Between the trimmed V and J ends, which lost 6 bases and 4 bases, there was a span of 12 bases. Here the CDR3 reads CASRTGRNNEKLFF. CDR3 DNA: TGTGCCAGCAGAACAGGGCGTAATAATGAAAAACTGTTTTTT.

The rearrangement links TRBV7-2 to TRBJ2-7, with a weak D call TRBD1 (6 bases). Trimming shortened V by 0 bases and J by 1 base, and 10 bases separated the two germline ends. CDR1 is SGHTA and CDR2 is FQGNSA in the germline V gene. This CDR3 contains 15 residues. The CDR3 region is CASSLASQGSYEQYF. CDR3 DNA sequence: TGTGCCAGCAGCTTAGCGAGTCAGGGGTCCTACGAGCAGTACTTC. Using reference TRBV7-2 and TRBJ2-7 for the parts outside the CDR3, the full variable domain is GAGVSQSPSNKVTEKGKDVELRCDPISGHTALYWYRQSLGQGLEFLIYFQGNSAPDKSGLPSDRFSAERTGGSVSTLTIQRTQQEDSAVYLCASSLASQGSYEQYFGPGTRLTVT.

V gene TRBV7-2 combines with J gene TRBJ1-2, with 9 bases matching TRBD1. CDR3 length: 15 residues. Trimming took 4 bases from V and 5 from J; bases not matched to a gene: 8. Germline CDR1 is SGHTA and CDR2 is FQGNSA. CDR3 sequence reads: CASSYGTGKGYGYTF. As DNA, the CDR3 is TGTGCCAGCAGCTATGGGACAGGGAAAGGGTATGGCTACACCTTC.

V gene TRBV9 combines with J gene TRBJ2-3, with 8 positions matching TRBD1. Germline V gene data show CDR1 as SGDLS and CDR2 as YYNGEE. This CDR3 spans 18 amino acids. Losses at the gene ends were 3 bases for V and 0 bases for J; bases not matched to a gene: 12. CDR3 coding DNA: TGTGCCAGCAGCGGCCGGGACAGGTTGACTCCGAGCACAGATACGCAGTATTTT. Its translation is CASSGRDRLTPSTDTQYF.